The present entry profiles one TCR beta chain with its context. V was clipped by 3 bases and J by 0 bases; unmatched bases: 8. This CDR3 spans 18 amino acids. CDR1 and CDR2 from the germline V gene are LNHDA and SQIVND (reference sequence). Using immunoSEQ multiplex PCR, the repertoire was profiled, and TCRdb retains in-frame clones only, with some absent. Of fewer than 250,000 clones in the sample, roughly four fifths were seen once. This sample was included in a study of blood T cell repertoires in COVID-19. Clinical history as reported by participants underpinned cohort assignment. Sequencing was carried out using PBMCs or T cells enriched from blood (not recorded which). The chain combines TRBV19 with TRBJ2-6; 7 bases align to TRBD2. The TCR comes from a woman in her forties or fifties who had been exposed to COVID-19. For the CDR3, the DNA is TGTGCCAGTAGTATGACGCGGGGGATTGACTCTGGGGCCAACGTCCTGACTTTC. As protein: CASSMTRGIDSGANVLTF.